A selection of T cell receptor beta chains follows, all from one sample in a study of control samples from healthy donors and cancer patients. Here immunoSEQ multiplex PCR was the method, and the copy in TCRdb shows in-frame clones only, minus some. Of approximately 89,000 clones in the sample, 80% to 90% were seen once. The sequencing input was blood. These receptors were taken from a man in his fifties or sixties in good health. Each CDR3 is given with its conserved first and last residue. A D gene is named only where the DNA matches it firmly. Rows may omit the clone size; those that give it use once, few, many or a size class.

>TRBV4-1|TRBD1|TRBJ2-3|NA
CASSQGITGTGVTDTQYF
TGCGCCAGCAGCCAAGGGATTACCGGGACAGGGGTCACAGATACGCAGTATTTT
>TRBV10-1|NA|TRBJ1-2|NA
CASSENTEYGYTF
TGCGCCAGCAGTGAAAATACAGAATATGGCTACACCTTC
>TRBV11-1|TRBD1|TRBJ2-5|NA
CASSSDRGRETQYF
TGTGCCAGCAGCTCCGACAGGGGAAGAGAGACCCAGTACTTC
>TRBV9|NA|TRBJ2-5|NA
CASSVAPGTQETQYF
TGTGCCAGCAGCGTAGCACCCGGGACTCAAGAGACCCAGTACTTC
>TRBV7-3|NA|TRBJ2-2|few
CASSPIGSTGELFF
TGTGCCAGCAGCCCCATCGGGAGCACCGGGGAGCTGTTTTTT
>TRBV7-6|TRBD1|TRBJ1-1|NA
CASSLGRDRALGNTEAFF
TGTGCCAGCAGCTTAGGCCGGGACAGGGCGTTAGGGAACACTGAAGCTTTCTTT
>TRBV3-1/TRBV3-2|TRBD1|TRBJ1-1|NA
CASSTRTGLGVANTEAFF
TGTGCCAGCAGCACCCGGACAGGACTCGGGGTGGCGAACACTGAAGCTTTCTTT
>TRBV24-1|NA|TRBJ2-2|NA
CARESPVAVDTGELFF
TGTGCCAGAGAGAGTCCTGTGGCAGTAGACACCGGGGAGCTGTTTTTT
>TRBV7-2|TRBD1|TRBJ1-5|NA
CASSLDRAGLGNQPQHF
TGTGCCAGCAGCTTGGACAGGGCTGGCTTGGGCAATCAGCCCCAGCATTTT
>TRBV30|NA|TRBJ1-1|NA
CAWRAGRYTEAFF
TGTGCCTGGAGGGCAGGCCGGTACACTGAAGCTTTCTTT
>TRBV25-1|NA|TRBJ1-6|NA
CASSGATGLNSPLHF
TGTGCCAGCAGTGGGGCGACTGGTTTGAATTCACCCCTCCACTTT
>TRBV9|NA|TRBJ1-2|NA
CASSVGAGSNYGYTF
TGTGCCAGCAGCGTAGGGGCCGGTTCAAACTATGGCTACACCTTC
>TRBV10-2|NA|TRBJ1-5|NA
CASNTGFLGQPQHF
TGCGCCAGTAACACAGGTTTTTTGGGTCAGCCCCAGCATTTT
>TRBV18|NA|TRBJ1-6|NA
CASSLRTDNSPLHF
TGTGCCAGCTCGCTGAGGACGGATAATTCACCCCTCCACTTT
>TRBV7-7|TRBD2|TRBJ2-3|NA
CASSLASGRDTQYF
TGTGCTAGCAGCTTAGCTAGCGGGAGAGATACGCAGTATTTT
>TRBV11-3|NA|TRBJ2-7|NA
CASQGTSWDEQYF
TGTGCCAGCCAGGGGACCTCCTGGGACGAGCAGTACTTC
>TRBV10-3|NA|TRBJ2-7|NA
CAISVGVATAYEQYF
TGTGCCATCAGTGTCGGGGTAGCAACCGCTTACGAGCAGTACTTC
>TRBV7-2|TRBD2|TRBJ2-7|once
CASSLTSPAYEQYF
TGTGCCAGCAGCTTGACTAGCCCAGCCTACGAGCAGTACTTC
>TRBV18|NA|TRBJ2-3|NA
CASSPRLGSTDTQYF
TGTGCCAGCTCACCACGCCTAGGTAGCACAGATACGCAGTATTTT
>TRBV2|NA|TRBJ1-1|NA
CASSSKGNTEAFF
TGTGCCAGCAGTTCAAAGGGGAACACTGAAGCTTTCTTT
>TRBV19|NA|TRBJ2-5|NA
CASSDSGRKETQYF
TGTGCCAGTAGTGACTCAGGGAGGAAAGAGACCCAGTACTTC
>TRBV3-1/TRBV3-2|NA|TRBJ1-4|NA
CASSPRQVEEKLFF
TGTGCCAGCAGCCCCCGACAGGTAGAGGAAAAACTGTTTTTT
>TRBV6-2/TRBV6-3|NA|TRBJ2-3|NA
CASSYGASTDTQYF
TGTGCCAGCAGTTACGGGGCGAGCACAGATACGCAGTATTTT
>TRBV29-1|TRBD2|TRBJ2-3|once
CSVIPSGGASDTQYF
TGCAGCGTCATCCCTAGCGGGGGGGCCTCAGATACGCAGTATTTT
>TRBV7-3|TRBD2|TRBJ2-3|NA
CASSPTLAGYDTQYF
TGTGCCAGCAGCCCCACCCTAGCGGGGTATGATACGCAGTATTTT
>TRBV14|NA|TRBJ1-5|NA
CASSQDGASNQPQHF
TGTGCCAGCAGCCAAGACGGGGCTAGCAATCAGCCCCAGCATTTT
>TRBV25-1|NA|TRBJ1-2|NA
CASGGDTSPYRYTF
TGTGCCAGCGGGGGGGACACTTCCCCGTATCGCTACACCTTC
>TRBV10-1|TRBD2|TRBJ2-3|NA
CASSKAGDPSTQYF
TGCGCCAGCAGTAAGGCGGGGGACCCGAGTACGCAGTATTTT
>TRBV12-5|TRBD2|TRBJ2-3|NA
CASGLVGPSGGASTDTQYF
TGTGCTAGTGGTTTGGTAGGTCCTAGCGGGGGAGCTAGCACAGATACGCAGTATTTT
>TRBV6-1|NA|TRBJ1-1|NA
CASSEQQGREAFF
TGTGCCAGCAGTGAACAGCAGGGGCGAGAAGCTTTCTTT
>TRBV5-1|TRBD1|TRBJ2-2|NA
CASSPDRGTGELFF
TGCGCCAGCAGCCCTGACAGGGGCACCGGGGAGCTGTTTTTT
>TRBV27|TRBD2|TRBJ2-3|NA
CASQMRRGSPRDTQYF
TGTGCCAGCCAGATGAGGCGGGGGAGTCCAAGAGATACGCAGTATTTT
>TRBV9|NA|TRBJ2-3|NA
CASSVDYIPGDTQYF
TGTGCCAGCAGCGTAGACTACATCCCCGGAGATACGCAGTATTTT
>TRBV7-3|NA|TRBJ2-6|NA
CASSPTGTVNSGANVLTF
TGTGCCAGCAGCCCCACCGGGACCGTTAACTCTGGGGCCAACGTCCTGACTTTC
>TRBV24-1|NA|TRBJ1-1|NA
CATSDAGSMNTEAFF
TGTGCCACCAGTGACGCGGGGTCCATGAACACTGAAGCTTTCTTT
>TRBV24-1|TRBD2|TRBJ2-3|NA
CATRSGTNTDTQYF
TGTGCCACCAGGTCCGGGACTAACACAGATACGCAGTATTTT
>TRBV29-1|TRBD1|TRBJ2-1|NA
CSVEAGTETYNEQFF
TGCAGCGTTGAAGCCGGGACAGAAACCTACAATGAGCAGTTCTTC
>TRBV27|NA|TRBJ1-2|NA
CASSLSRAMYGYTF
TGTGCCAGCAGTTTATCGAGGGCCATGTATGGCTACACCTTC
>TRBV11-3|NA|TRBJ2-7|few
CASSTFGGGEYLEQYF
TGTGCCAGCAGCACATTTGGTGGAGGGGAATACCTCGAGCAGTACTTC
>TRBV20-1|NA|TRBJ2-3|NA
CSASPSGSTDTQYF
TGCAGTGCTAGTCCAAGCGGGAGCACAGATACGCAGTATTTT
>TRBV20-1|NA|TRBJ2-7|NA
CSAERADEQYF
TGCAGTGCCGAGCGGGCAGACGAGCAGTACTTC
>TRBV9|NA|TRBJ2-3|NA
CASSVAVGDTQYF
TGTGCCAGCAGCGTAGCGGTTGGGGATACGCAGTATTTT
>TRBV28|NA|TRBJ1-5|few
CASSNRAFSQHF
TGTGCCAGCAGTAACAGGGCTTTCAGCCAGCATTTT
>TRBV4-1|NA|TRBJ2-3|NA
CASSQAGPGTDTQYF
TGCGCCAGCAGCCAAGCGGGGCCTGGCACAGATACGCAGTATTTT
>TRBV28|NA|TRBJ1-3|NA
CASRELAAIYF
TGTGCCAGCCGGGAGTTGGCCGCCATATATTTT
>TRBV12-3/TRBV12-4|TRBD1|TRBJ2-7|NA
CASSGRDRGRRYF
TGTGCCAGCAGTGGCCGGGACAGGGGGCGGCGGTACTTC
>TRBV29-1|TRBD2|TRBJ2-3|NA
CSARLAGGSTDTQYF
TGCAGCGCCAGACTAGCGGGAGGGAGCACAGATACGCAGTATTTT
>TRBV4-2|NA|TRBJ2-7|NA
CASSLEEGPGQYF
TGTGCCAGCAGCCTCGAGGAAGGGCCGGGGCAGTACTTC
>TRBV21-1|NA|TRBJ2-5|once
CASSKGGCQETQYF
TGTGCCAGCAGCAAAGGGGGGTGCCAAGAGACCCAGTACTTC
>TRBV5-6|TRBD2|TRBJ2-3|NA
CASSSSSGGDTQYF
TGTGCCAGCAGCTCCTCTAGCGGCGGAGATACGCAGTATTTT